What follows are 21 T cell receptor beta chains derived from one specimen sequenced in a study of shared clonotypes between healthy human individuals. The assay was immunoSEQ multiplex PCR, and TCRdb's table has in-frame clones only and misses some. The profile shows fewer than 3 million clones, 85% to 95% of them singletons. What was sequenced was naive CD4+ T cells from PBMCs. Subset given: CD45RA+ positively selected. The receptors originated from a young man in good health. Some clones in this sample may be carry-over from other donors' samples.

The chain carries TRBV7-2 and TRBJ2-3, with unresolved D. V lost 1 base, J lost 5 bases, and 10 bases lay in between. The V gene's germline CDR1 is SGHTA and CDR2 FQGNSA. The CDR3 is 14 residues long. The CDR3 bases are TGTGCCAGCAGCTTAGTTTACGGCTTAGATACGCAGTATTTT. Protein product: CASSLVYGLDTQYF.

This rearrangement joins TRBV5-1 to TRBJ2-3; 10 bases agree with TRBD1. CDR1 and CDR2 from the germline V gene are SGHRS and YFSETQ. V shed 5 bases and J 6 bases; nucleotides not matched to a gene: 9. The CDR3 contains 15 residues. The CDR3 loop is CASRRGQGDSDTQYF. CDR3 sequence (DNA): TGCGCCAGCAGACGAGGACAGGGGGATTCCGATACGCAGTATTTT.

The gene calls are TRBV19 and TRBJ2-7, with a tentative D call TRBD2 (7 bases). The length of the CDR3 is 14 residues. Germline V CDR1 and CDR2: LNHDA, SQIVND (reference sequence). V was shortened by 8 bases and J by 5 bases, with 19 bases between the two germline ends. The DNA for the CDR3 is TGTGCCAGTCGCGGGGGCAACGGGTACAACGAGCAGTACTTC. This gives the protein CASRGGNGYNEQYF.

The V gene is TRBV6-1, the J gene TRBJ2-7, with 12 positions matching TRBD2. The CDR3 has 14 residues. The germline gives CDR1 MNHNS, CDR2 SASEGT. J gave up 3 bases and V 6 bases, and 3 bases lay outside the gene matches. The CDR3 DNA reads TGTGCCAGCAGGAAGACTAGCGGGAGCTACGAGCAGTACTTC. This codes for CASRKTSGSYEQYF.

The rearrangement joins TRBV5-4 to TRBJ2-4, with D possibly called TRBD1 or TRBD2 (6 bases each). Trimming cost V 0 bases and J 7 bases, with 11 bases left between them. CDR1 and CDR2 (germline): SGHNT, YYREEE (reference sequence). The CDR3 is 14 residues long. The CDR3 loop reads CASSLVGGPNIQYF. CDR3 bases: TGTGCCAGCAGCTTGGTTGGGGGGCCCAACATTCAGTACTTC.

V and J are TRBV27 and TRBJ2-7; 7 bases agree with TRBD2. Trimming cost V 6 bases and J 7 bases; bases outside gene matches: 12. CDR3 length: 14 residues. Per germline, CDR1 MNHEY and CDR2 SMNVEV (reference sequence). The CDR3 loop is CASSPRREWREQYF. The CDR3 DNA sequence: TGTGCCAGCAGCCCAAGGCGGGAGTGGAGGGAGCAGTACTTC.

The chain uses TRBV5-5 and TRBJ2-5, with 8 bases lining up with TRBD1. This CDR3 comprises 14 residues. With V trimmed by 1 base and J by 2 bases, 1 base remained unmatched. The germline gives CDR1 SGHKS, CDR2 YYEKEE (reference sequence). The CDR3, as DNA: TGTGCCAGCAGCTTGACAGGGGGTCAAGAGACCCAGTACTTC. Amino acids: CASSLTGGQETQYF.

The CDR3 sequence is CASSLRPATDTQYF. The CDR3 DNA follows: TGCGCCAGCAGCTTAAGACCAGCCACAGATACGCAGTATTTT. The chain uses TRBV5-1 and TRBJ2-3; no reliable D call. CDR3 length: 14 amino acids. The germline CDR1 and CDR2 sequences are SGHRS and YFSETQ. Trimming removed 2 bases from V and 2 bases from J, with 9 bases in between.

The DNA of the CDR3 is TGCGCCAGCAGCTCGAGGACAGGGGGCCGTCGGACTGAAGCTTTCTTT. It translates to CASSSRTGGRRTEAFF. The chain is built from TRBV5-1 and TRBJ1-1; 11 positions agree with TRBD1. J was trimmed by 5 bases and V by 3 bases; bases with no gene match: 9. Germline values: CDR1 SGHRS, CDR2 YFSETQ. This CDR3 has 16 amino acids.

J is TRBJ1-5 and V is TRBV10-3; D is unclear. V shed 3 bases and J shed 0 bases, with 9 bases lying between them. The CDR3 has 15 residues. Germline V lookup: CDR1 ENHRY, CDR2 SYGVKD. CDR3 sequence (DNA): TGTGCCATCAGTGACGCAGGTGGTAGCAATCAGCCCCAGCATTTT. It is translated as CAISDAGGSNQPQHF.

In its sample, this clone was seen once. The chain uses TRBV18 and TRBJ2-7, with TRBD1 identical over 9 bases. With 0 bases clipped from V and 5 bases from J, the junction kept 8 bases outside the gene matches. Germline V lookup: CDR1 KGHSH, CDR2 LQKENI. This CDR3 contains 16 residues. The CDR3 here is CASSPPRPGTGHEQYF. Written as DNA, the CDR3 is TGTGCCAGCTCACCACCCAGGCCCGGGACAGGGCACGAGCAGTACTTC.

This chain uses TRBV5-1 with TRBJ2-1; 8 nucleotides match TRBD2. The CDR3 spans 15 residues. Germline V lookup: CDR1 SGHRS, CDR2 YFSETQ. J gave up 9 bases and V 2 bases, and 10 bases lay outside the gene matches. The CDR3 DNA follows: TGCGCCAGCAGCTTAGGGACTAGTATTACCGGTGAGCAGTTCTTC. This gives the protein CASSLGTSITGEQFF.

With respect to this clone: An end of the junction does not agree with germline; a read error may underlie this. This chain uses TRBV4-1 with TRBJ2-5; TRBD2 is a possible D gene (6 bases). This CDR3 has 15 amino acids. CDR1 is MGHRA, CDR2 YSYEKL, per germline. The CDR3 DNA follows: TGCGCCAGCAGCCAAAAGGACTACCTCCAAGAGGCCCAGTACTTC. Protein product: CASSQKDYLQEAQYF.

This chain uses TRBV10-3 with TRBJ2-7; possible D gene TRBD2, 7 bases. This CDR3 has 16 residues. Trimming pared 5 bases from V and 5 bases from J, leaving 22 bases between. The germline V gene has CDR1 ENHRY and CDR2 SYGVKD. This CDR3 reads CAISFGTGGVLHEQYF. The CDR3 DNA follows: TGTGCCATCAGTTTCGGAACGGGGGGCGTGTTGCACGAGCAGTACTTC.

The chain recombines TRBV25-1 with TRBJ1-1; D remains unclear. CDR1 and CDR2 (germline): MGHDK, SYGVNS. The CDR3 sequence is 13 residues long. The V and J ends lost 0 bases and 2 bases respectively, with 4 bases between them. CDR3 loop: CASSEYINTEAFF. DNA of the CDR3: TGTGCCAGCAGTGAATATATTAACACTGAAGCTTTCTTT.

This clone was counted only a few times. The CDR3 here is CASSDSTNYGYTF. In DNA form, the CDR3 reads TGTGCCAGCAGTGACTCGACAAACTATGGCTACACCTTC. The chain carries TRBV6-4 and TRBJ1-2, with unresolved D. V dropped 0 bases and J dropped 2 bases, with 4 bases sitting between them. CDR1 and CDR2 from the germline V gene are MRHNA and SNTAGT. This CDR3 is built from 13 residues.

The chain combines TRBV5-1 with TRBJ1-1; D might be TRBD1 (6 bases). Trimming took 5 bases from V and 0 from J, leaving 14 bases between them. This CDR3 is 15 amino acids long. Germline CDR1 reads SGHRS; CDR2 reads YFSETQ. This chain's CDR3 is CASRLDGGMNTEAFF. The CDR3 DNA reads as TGCGCCAGCAGATTAGACGGGGGCATGAACACTGAAGCTTTCTTT.

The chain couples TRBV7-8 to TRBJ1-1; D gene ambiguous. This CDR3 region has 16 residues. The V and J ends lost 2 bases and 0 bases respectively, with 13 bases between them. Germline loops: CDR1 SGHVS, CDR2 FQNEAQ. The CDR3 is CASSLNLNALNTEAFF. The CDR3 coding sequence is TGTGCCAGCAGCTTAAATTTGAACGCATTGAACACTGAAGCTTTCTTT.

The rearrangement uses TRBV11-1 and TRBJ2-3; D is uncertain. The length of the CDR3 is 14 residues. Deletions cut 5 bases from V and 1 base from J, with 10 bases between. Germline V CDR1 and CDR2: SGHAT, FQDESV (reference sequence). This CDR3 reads CASSESRRTDTQYF. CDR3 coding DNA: TGTGCCAGCAGCGAATCCCGCCGCACAGATACGCAGTATTTT.

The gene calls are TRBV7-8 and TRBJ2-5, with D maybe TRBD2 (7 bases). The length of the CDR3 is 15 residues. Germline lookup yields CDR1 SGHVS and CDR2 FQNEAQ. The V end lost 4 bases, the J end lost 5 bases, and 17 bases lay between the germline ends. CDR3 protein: CASSSLGGLGETQYF. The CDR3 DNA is TGTGCCAGCAGCTCCCTCGGGGGGCTGGGCGAGACCCAGTACTTC.

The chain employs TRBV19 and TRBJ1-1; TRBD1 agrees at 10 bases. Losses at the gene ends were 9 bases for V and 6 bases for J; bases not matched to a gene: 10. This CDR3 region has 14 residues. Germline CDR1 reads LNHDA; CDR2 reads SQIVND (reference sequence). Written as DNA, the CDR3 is TGTGCCAGCCTAAAGGACAGGGGGACCTCTGAAGCTTTCTTT. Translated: CASLKDRGTSEAFF.